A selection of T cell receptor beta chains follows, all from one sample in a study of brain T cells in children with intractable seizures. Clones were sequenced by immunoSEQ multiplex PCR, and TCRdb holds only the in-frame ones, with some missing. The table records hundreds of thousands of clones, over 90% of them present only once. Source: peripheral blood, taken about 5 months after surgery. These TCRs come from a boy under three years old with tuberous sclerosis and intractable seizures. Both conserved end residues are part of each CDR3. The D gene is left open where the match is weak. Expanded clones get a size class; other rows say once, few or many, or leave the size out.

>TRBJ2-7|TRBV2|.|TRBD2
TGTGCCAGCAGTGGAGGACTAGCGGGGGCCTACGAGCAGTACTTC
CASSGGLAGAYEQYF
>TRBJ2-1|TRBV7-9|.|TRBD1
TGTGCCAGCAGCTCCCGCCGGGACAGGGGTCCCTACAATGAGCAGTTCTTC
CASSSRRDRGPYNEQFF
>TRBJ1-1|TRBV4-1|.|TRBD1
TGCGCCAGCAGCCAACGTTCTTTACGACAGGGGACACCCACTGAAGCTTTCTTT
CASSQRSLRQGTPTEAFF
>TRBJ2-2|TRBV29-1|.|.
TGCAGCGTGACCGAGGATGGGTACCTCGGGGAGCTGTTTTTT
CSVTEDGYLGELFF
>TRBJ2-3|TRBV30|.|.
TGTGCCTGGAGTGTACAAGGGGCAGATACGCAGTATTTT
CAWSVQGADTQYF
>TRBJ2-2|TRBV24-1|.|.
TGTGCCACCAGTGACGGGGGCCTGAACACCGGGGAGCTGTTTTTT
CATSDGGLNTGELFF
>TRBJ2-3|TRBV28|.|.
TGTGCCAGCAGTTTGTCCACGTACACAGATACGCAGTATTTT
CASSLSTYTDTQYF
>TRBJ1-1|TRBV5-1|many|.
TGCGCCAGCAGCTTGGACAGCCCAATAGTGAACACTGAAGCTTTCTTT
CASSLDSPIVNTEAFF
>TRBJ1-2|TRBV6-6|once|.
TGTGCCAGCAGTCCCTCGGGGGGACAACCCTATGGCTACACCTTC
CASSPSGGQPYGYTF
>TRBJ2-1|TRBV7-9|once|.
TGTGCCAGCAGGGAGGGGGGGTTCAATGAGCAGTTCTTC
CASREGGFNEQFF
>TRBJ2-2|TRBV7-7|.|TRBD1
TGTGCTAGCAGCCCACTAACCCCTTGGACAGGAACCGGGGAGCTGTTTTTT
CASSPLTPWTGTGELFF
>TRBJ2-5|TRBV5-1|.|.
TGCGCCAGCAGCTTGGGTGAGGGGACAAAGACCCAGTACTTC
CASSLGEGTKTQYF
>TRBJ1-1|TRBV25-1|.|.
TGTGCCAGCAGCGGGTCGGGCAGTGAAGCTTTCTTT
CASSGSGSEAFF
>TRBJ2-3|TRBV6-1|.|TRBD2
TGTGCCAGCAGTGAGGAACTAGCGGGGGCGTTGAATACGCAGTATTTT
CASSEELAGALNTQYF
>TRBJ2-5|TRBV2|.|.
TGTGCCAGCAGTGATGGTCTTGGGGAGACCCAGTACTTC
CASSDGLGETQYF
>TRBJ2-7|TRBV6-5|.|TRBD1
TGTGCCAGCAGTTACTCAGGGGGCGGGTACGAGCAGTACTTC
CASSYSGGGYEQYF
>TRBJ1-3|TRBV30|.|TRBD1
TGTGCCTGGGGTCAGGGGGCTGGAAACACCATATATTTT
CAWGQGAGNTIYF
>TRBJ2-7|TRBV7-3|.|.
TGTGCCAGAAAACAGGGCCCCTACGAGCAGTACTTC
CARKQGPYEQYF
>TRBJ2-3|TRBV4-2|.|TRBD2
TGTGCCAGCAGCCAAGGGGCGGGGGGGCGACAGACAGATACGCAGTATTTT
CASSQGAGGRQTDTQYF
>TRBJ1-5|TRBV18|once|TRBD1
TGTGCCAGCTCCCGGGACAGGGGCCTTAGCAATCAGCCCCAGCATTTT
CASSRDRGLSNQPQHF
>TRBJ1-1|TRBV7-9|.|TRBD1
TGTGCCAGCAGCTCCGGACAGGGAGAGGGGAACACTGAAGCTTTCTTT
CASSSGQGEGNTEAFF
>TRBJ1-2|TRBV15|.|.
TGTGCCACCGGAAAGAGGCAGGGCATCAGCACCTTC
CATGKRQGISTF
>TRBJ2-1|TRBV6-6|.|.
TGTGCCAGCAGTTCTGAACAGTACAATGAGCAGTTCTTC
CASSSEQYNEQFF
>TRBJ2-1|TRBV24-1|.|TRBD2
TGTGCCACCAGTGATCCCAGGGCTAGCGGGAGTGGAGAGCAGTTCTTC
CATSDPRASGSGEQFF
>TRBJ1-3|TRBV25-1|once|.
TGTGCCAGCAGTGGACACGGACAGGGAAACACCATATATTTT
CASSGHGQGNTIYF
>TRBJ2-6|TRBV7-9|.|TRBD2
TGTGCCAGCAGCCCAATCGGACTAGCGGGGGCCTCTGGGGCCAACGTCCTGACTTTC
CASSPIGLAGASGANVLTF
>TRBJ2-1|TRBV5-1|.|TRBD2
TGCGCCAGCAGCTTTACGGGGGGGAGGTACAATGAGCAGTTCTTC
CASSFTGGRYNEQFF
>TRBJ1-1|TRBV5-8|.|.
TGTGCCAGCAGCTTGAGAAGGGCCCCGAACACTGAAGCTTTCTTT
CASSLRRAPNTEAFF
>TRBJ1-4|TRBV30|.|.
TGTGCCTGGAGATCCAGGGGATCTTTGGAACTGTTTTTT
CAWRSRGSLELFF
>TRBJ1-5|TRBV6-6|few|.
TGTGCCAGCAGTTACCTAATTGGGGATCAGCCCCAGCATTTT
CASSYLIGDQPQHF
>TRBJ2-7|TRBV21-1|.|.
TGTGCCAGCAGCAAAGGGAAGGGGCGGATCGAGCAGTACTTC
CASSKGKGRIEQYF
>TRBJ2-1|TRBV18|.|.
TGTGCCAGCTCACCGGGTCGGGATGAGCAGTTCTTC
CASSPGRDEQFF
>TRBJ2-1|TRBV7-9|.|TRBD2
TGTGCCAGCAGCTTGTCGGGAGGTGTCTACAATGAGCAGTTCTTC
CASSLSGGVYNEQFF
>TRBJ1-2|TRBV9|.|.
TGTGCCAGCAGCGTCCAGGGGACGGGAGGCTACACCTTC
CASSVQGTGGYTF
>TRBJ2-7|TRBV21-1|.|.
TGTGCCAGCAGCAAAGGACGGGGGGACAGAGCCTACGAGCAGTACTTC
CASSKGRGDRAYEQYF